This TCR beta chain was profiled in a study of blood T cells in healthy people across ages. Primers used in a second PCR of about 6 to 11 cycles were a sample-barcoded 5' primer and a J-beta primer mix. TCRdb processed the 5' RACE reads anew with MiXCR; each CDR3 protein has one entry. This table has approximately 1.5 million distinct CDR3 sequences, under 55% appearing once. Germline assignment: CDR1 KGHSH and CDR2 LQKENI. This CDR3 is 13 amino acids long. General study results and limits: Per million T cells, TCR beta diversity dropped about linearly as age rose.

With respect to this clonotype: The target antigen is unknown. The junction does not match germline at one end; this may be a read error.

This TCR came from a woman between 18 and 29 years old in good health. This chain uses TRBV18 with TRBJ2-1; 7 bases align to TRBD2. The sample was blood. The CDR3 coding sequence is TGTGCCAGCTCGTTTTCTAGCGGCAATGAGCAGTTATTC. It translates to CASSFSSGNEQLF.